This TCR beta chain was observed in a study of blood T cell repertoires in COVID-19. In the authors' workflow: Estimates of nucleated cell counts were drawn from the amplification of reference gene primers. Profiled with immunoSEQ multiplex PCR; TCRdb holds only in-frame clones, not every one. Clonal size and the V and J genes are those of that table, whereas D and trimming came from the DNA. The sample holds fewer than 400,000 clones, 85% seen once. What was sequenced was peripheral blood. The clonotype originates from a woman aged 18-29 years with acute or convalescent COVID-19.

CDR3 in DNA: TGTGCCAGCAGCCCGGAGCCGTACACCGGGGAGCTGTTTTTT. It yields the protein CASSPEPYTGELFF. The chain carries TRBV9 and TRBJ2-2, with D uncertain. The CDR3 is made up of 14 amino acids. Germline V lookup: CDR1 SGDLS, CDR2 YYNGEE. Trimming cost V 4 bases and J 3 bases, with 10 bases left between them.